These T cell receptor beta chains were read from a single sample in a study of OX40 agonist ivuxolimab in advanced cancers. The assay was immunoSEQ multiplex PCR, and TCRdb's table has in-frame clones only and misses some. The data hold about 42,000 clones, with roughly four fifths observed a single time. The source was CD4+ or CD8+ T cells sorted from blood, collected in a trial of the OX40 agonist ivuxolimab. Receptors originate from an adult with an advanced solid tumor such as melanoma, head and neck, liver or kidney cancer. CDR3s include the opening cysteine and the closing phenylalanine or tryptophan. A D gene is named only where the DNA matches it firmly. Clone size is not always given. Where it is, it says once, few, many or a class for expanded clones.

CDR3aa	CDR3nt	d_gene	v_gene	j_gene	abundance
CASSTGLAASYEQYF	TGCGCCAGCAGCACTGGACTAGCGGCATCCTACGAGCAGTACTTC	TRBD2	TRBV5-1	TRBJ2-7	.
CATSLAGAHTDTQYF	TGCGCCACTTCTTTAGCGGGAGCTCACACAGATACGCAGTATTTT	TRBD2	TRBV5-1	TRBJ2-3	.
CASSPLGGAVYEQYF	TGTGCCAGCAGCCCCTTAGGCGGGGCCGTCTACGAGCAGTACTTC	.	TRBV7-2	TRBJ2-7	.
CASSIGGDYQPQHF	TGTGCCAGTAGTATCGGAGGGGATTACCAGCCCCAGCATTTT	.	TRBV19	TRBJ1-5	once
CASSQDSQVGTNYGYTF	TGTGCCAGCAGCCAAGACTCCCAGGTGGGAACTAACTATGGCTACACCTTC	.	TRBV14	TRBJ1-2	.
CASSSLRSYGDTQYF	TGTGCCAGCAGCTCCCTTAGATCCTACGGGGATACGCAGTATTTT	.	TRBV7-9	TRBJ2-3	.
CASSLEGGGANVLTF	TGTGCCAGCAGCTTAGAGGGTGGTGGGGCCAACGTCCTGACTTTC	.	TRBV7-9	TRBJ2-6	once
CASSGTGSYEQYF	TGTGCCAGCAGTGGGACAGGGTCCTACGAGCAGTACTTC	TRBD1	TRBV25-1	TRBJ2-7	.
CASSVGEGSLAGGRWMGEQFF	TGTGCCAGCAGCGTAGGGGAAGGTTCGCTAGCGGGAGGGCGATGGATGGGTGAGCAGTTCTTC	TRBD2	TRBV9	TRBJ2-1	.
CASVRTGLNTGELFF	TGTGCCAGCGTGAGGACAGGGTTGAACACCGGGGAGCTGTTTTTT	TRBD1	TRBV13	TRBJ2-2	once
CASSQWASGTSSAKNIQYF	TGCGCCAGCAGCCAATGGGCCAGCGGGACTAGCTCGGCCAAAAACATTCAGTACTTC	TRBD2	TRBV4-1	TRBJ2-4	.
CAWSVQSGNEQFF	TGTGCCTGGAGTGTACAGTCGGGCAATGAGCAGTTCTTC	.	TRBV30	TRBJ2-1	.
CASSLLVNTEAFF	TGTGCCAGCAGCTTATTGGTCAACACTGAAGCTTTCTTT	.	TRBV5-6	TRBJ1-1	.
CASSLSGKIEQYF	TGTGCCAGCAGCTTGTCAGGGAAGATCGAGCAGTACTTC	.	TRBV5-5	TRBJ2-7	.
CASSGSYEQYF	TGTGCCAGCAGCGGGAGTTACGAGCAGTACTTC	.	TRBV28	TRBJ2-7	.
CASSYRGPGNTIYF	TGTGCCAGTAGTTACAGGGGGCCCGGAAACACCATATATTTT	TRBD1	TRBV19	TRBJ1-3	.
CASSIQQDTQYF	TGCGCCAGCAGTATTCAACAAGATACGCAGTATTTT	.	TRBV5-1	TRBJ2-3	.
CASYSVGTEAFF	TGTGCCAGTTACTCGGTGGGCACTGAAGCTTTCTTT	.	TRBV27	TRBJ1-1	.
CASSILGQAFF	TGTGCCAGTAGTATACTCGGGCAAGCTTTCTTT	.	TRBV19	TRBJ1-1	.
CASSYTGLLISGTYEQYF	TGTGCCAGCAGCTACACGGGGCTCCTTATCTCGGGAACGTACGAGCAGTACTTC	.	TRBV7-2	TRBJ2-7	.
CASSMSPTSTDTQYF	TGTGCCAGTAGTATGAGCCCGACGAGCACAGATACGCAGTATTTT	.	TRBV19	TRBJ2-3	once
CASSLGQVYGYTF	TGTGCCAGCAGCTTAGGGCAGGTCTATGGCTACACCTTC	.	TRBV7-9	TRBJ1-2	.
CASRLDDEQFF	TGTGCCAGCAGACTAGATGATGAGCAGTTCTTC	.	TRBV7-9	TRBJ2-1	.
CASSLAGGQSTDTQYF	TGTGCCAGCAGCTTAGCCGGAGGCCAGAGCACAGATACGCAGTATTTT	.	TRBV7-9	TRBJ2-3	.
CASSRQGGSNEKLFF	TGTGCCAGCAGCCGACAGGGCGGGAGTAATGAAAAACTGTTTTTT	TRBD1	TRBV6-5	TRBJ1-4	.
CTVLFGTEAFF	TGCACCGTTTTATTTGGCACTGAAGCTTTCTTT	.	TRBV29-1	TRBJ1-1	.
CATWNSHSYEQYF	TGTGCCACTTGGAACAGCCACTCCTACGAGCAGTACTTC	.	TRBV10-3	TRBJ2-7	.
CASSHSRNTEAFF	TGCGCCAGCAGCCACAGCAGGAACACTGAAGCTTTCTTT	.	TRBV5-1	TRBJ1-1	.
CASSLWSQPQHF	TGTGCCAGCAGTTTATGGTCCCAGCCCCAGCATTTT	.	TRBV28	TRBJ1-5	.
CASSAGTLTYEQYF	TGTGCCAGCAGCGCCGGGACACTTACCTACGAGCAGTACTTC	.	TRBV5-6	TRBJ2-7	.
CAWDRNQNEAFF	TGTGCCTGGGACAGGAACCAGAATGAAGCTTTCTTT	.	TRBV30	TRBJ1-1	hyperexpanded
CASSRRGTQETQYF	TGTGCCAGCAGCAGAAGGGGAACCCAAGAGACCCAGTACTTC	.	TRBV7-2	TRBJ2-5	.
CASRKTDYSNQPQHF	TGTGCCAGCAGGAAGACGGATTATAGCAATCAGCCCCAGCATTTT	.	TRBV2	TRBJ1-5	.
CASSLVTSSGANVLTF	TGTGCCAGCAGCTTGGTTACTAGCTCTGGGGCCAACGTCCTGACTTTC	.	TRBV5-6	TRBJ2-6	.
CASSTERAGYTF	TGTGCCAGCAGCACCGAGAGGGCGGGCTACACCTTC	.	TRBV7-8	TRBJ1-2	few
CASSLKGDAYEQYF	TGTGCCAGCAGTTTAAAAGGGGACGCCTACGAGCAGTACTTC	.	TRBV27	TRBJ2-7	once
CASSRGGTALGKNIQYF	TGTGCCAGCAGCCGCGGGGGGACAGCATTGGGCAAAAACATTCAGTACTTC	.	TRBV27	TRBJ2-4	.
CASSLMTGAHSGANVLTF	TGTGCCAGCAGCCTTATGACAGGGGCCCACTCTGGGGCCAACGTCCTGACTTTC	TRBD1	TRBV4-2	TRBJ2-6	few
CASSPPVSEVGNTIYF	TGTGCCAGCAGCCCGCCCGTCTCAGAGGTTGGAAACACCATATATTTT	.	TRBV28	TRBJ1-3	.
CASSQDPGISYEQYF	TGTGCCAGCAGCCAAGATCCAGGTATCTCCTACGAGCAGTACTTC	.	TRBV4-2	TRBJ2-7	once
CASSEALRQQETQYF	TGTGCCAGCAGTGAAGCGCTCCGACAGCAAGAGACCCAGTACTTC	.	TRBV2	TRBJ2-5	.
CASSLEGQGSEKLFF	TGTGCCAGCAGCTTGGAGGGACAGGGCAGTGAAAAACTGTTTTTT	TRBD1	TRBV7-9	TRBJ1-4	.
CASSSSRGETQYF	TGTGCCAGCAGTTCCTCCAGGGGTGAGACCCAGTACTTC	.	TRBV27	TRBJ2-5	.
CASSLWEGLAGERGYEQYF	TGTGCCAGCAGCTTGTGGGAAGGACTAGCGGGGGAGAGGGGCTACGAGCAGTACTTC	TRBD2	TRBV7-9	TRBJ2-7	once
CASSYGAGTEAFF	TGTGCCAGCAGCTACGGGGCAGGGACTGAAGCTTTCTTT	.	TRBV7-2	TRBJ1-1	.
CASSLALGLAGTDTQYF	TGTGCCAGCAGCTTAGCTCTCGGACTAGCGGGCACAGATACGCAGTATTTT	TRBD2	TRBV7-9	TRBJ2-3	.
CASSRDRVDEQYF	TGCGCCAGCAGTCGGGACAGGGTGGACGAGCAGTACTTC	TRBD1	TRBV4-1	TRBJ2-7	.
CASSQQGYNEQFF	TGTGCCAGCAGCCAACAGGGGTACAATGAGCAGTTCTTC	TRBD1	TRBV7-2	TRBJ2-1	.
CASSLQTDYEQYF	TGCGCCAGCAGCCTGCAGACGGACTACGAGCAGTACTTC	.	TRBV5-5	TRBJ2-7	once
CASSLAGGSNYGYTF	TGTGCCAGCAGCTTAGCAGGCGGCAGTAACTATGGCTACACCTTC	.	TRBV7-6	TRBJ1-2	.
CASTRGLGGYTF	TGTGCCAGCACTCGCGGACTCGGAGGCTACACCTTC	.	TRBV25-1	TRBJ1-2	.
CASSVTGGTDTQYF	TGTGCCAGCAGCGTGACAGGGGGAACAGATACGCAGTATTTT	TRBD1	TRBV7-3	TRBJ2-3	.
CASSFSGRAGGDTQYF	TGTGCCAGCAGCTTTAGCGGGAGGGCAGGAGGAGATACGCAGTATTTT	TRBD2	TRBV7-2	TRBJ2-3	.
CASSDRAGELFF	TGTGCCAGCAGTGACAGGGCCGGGGAGCTGTTTTTT	TRBD1	TRBV7-9	TRBJ2-2	.
CASRPSGANVLTF	TGTGCCAGCAGACCCTCTGGGGCCAACGTCCTGACTTTC	.	TRBV27	TRBJ2-6	.
CASTSALGGAEETQYF	TGTGCCAGCACATCCGCCTTGGGGGGGGCAGAAGAGACCCAGTACTTC	.	TRBV7-9	TRBJ2-5	few
CASSFFSPGELFF	TGTGCCAGCAGCTTTTTCTCTCCCGGGGAGCTGTTTTTT	.	TRBV9	TRBJ2-2	.